The T cell receptor beta chain described here comes from a study of cytomegalovirus exposure and HLA in healthy donors. Generated by immunoSEQ multiplex PCR, the TCRdb table keeps only in-frame clones and is missing some. Of 90,000 to 150,000 clones in the sample, approximately 91% were seen once. Per germline, CDR1 LNHDA and CDR2 SQIVND (reference sequence). V trimming: 1 base; J trimming: 10 bases; junction bases outside the gene matches: 3. This CDR3 is built from 14 residues. The TCR sequence derives from a man aged 18 to 29 in good health and CMV-seropositive. The V gene is TRBV19, the J gene TRBJ2-1; the match to TRBD2 covers 11 bases. Sequencing used PBMCs. The CDR3: CASSIVTSGGEQFF. CDR3 nucleotides: TGTGCCAGTAGTATAGTAACTAGCGGGGGAGAGCAGTTCTTC.